Each of the 21 T cell receptor beta chains below was sequenced from the same sample in a study of identical twins. TCRdb re-analysed the 5' RACE reads in MiXCR, keeping a single row per CDR3 protein. This table has some 790,000 distinct CDR3 sequences, 15% to 20% appearing once. Another study also made use of these data, one on T cells expressing NK-cell markers.

Input material: PBMCs. These receptors came from a woman between 18 and 30 years old in good health.

The V and J genes are TRBV7-6 and TRBJ2-7; TRBD1 or TRBD2 may be the D gene (7 bases each). The V gene lost 5 bases and the J gene lost 0 bases, with 17 bases spanning the gap. Germline CDR1 and CDR2: SGHVS and FNYEAQ. This CDR3 contains 16 residues. The CDR3 bases are TGTGCCAGCAGCCCCCTGCGGGGGACAGCCTCCTACGAGCAGTACTTC. It specifies CASSPLRGTASYEQYF.

This clonotype was detected only a few times. This rearrangement joins TRBV4-1 to TRBJ2-3; D may match TRBD1 or TRBD2 (5 bases each). The CDR3 totals 17 residues. Trimming removed 0 bases from V and 7 bases from J, with 20 bases in between. CDR1 and CDR2 (germline): MGHRA, YSYEKL. The CDR3 region has the DNA TGCGCCAGCAGCCAAGATAATTTCCGGGACCCTACCCATACGCAGTATTTT. Translated, it gives CASSQDNFRDPTHTQYF.

This clonotype was counted only a few times. The chain is built from TRBV6-2 or TRBV6-3 and TRBJ1-1; 9 bases agree with TRBD1. After removal of 6 bases from V and 0 bases from J, the junction contained 8 bases not matched to a gene. The length of the CDR3 is 16 residues. Germline V lookup: CDR1 MNHEY, CDR2 SVGEGT. The CDR3 sequence is CASRPGTGSLNTEAFF. CDR3 bases: TGTGCCAGCAGGCCCGGGACAGGGTCGCTGAACACTGAAGCTTTCTTT.

The genes are TRBV27 and TRBJ1-6, with D hard to call. Trimming removed 1 base at V and 9 bases at J, with 4 bases between. The CDR3 spans 12 residues. CDR1 and CDR2 (germline): MNHEY, SMNVEV (reference sequence). The DNA for the CDR3 is TGTGCCAGCAGTTTATATCGTTCACCCCTCCACTTT. This codes for CASSLYRSPLHF.

The CDR3 coding sequence is TGCAGCGCCGCGACTAGCGGGAGGCGGGATACGCAGTATTTT. Encoded protein: CSAATSGRRDTQYF. This chain uses TRBV29-1 with TRBJ2-3, with 13 bases aligning to TRBD2. The germline V gene has CDR1 SQVTM and CDR2 ANQGSEA. CDR3 size: 14 residues. Trimming took 7 bases from V and 6 from J; bases not matched to a gene: 7.

The genes are TRBV10-2 and TRBJ1-1; D unclear. The CDR3 has 14 amino acids. V lost 3 bases, J lost 1 base, and 9 bases lay in between. The germline gives CDR1 WSHSY, CDR2 SAAADI. CDR3 residues: CASSEWSENTEAFF. As DNA, the CDR3 is TGCGCCAGCAGTGAATGGTCAGAGAACACTGAAGCTTTCTTT.

The chain carries TRBV11-2 and TRBJ2-1, with D possibly being TRBD1 or TRBD2 (6 bases each). V lost 5 bases, J lost 6 bases, and 17 bases lay in between. There are 15 residues in the CDR3. Germline CDR1 is SGHAT and CDR2 is FQNNGV. The chain's CDR3 is CASSQLGGTGNEQFF. The CDR3 DNA follows: TGTGCCAGCAGCCAATTAGGGGGGACGGGCAATGAGCAGTTCTTC.

This clonotype has just a few counts. V and J are TRBV3-1 and TRBJ1-1; D gene uncertain. V was trimmed by 3 bases and J by 0 bases, leaving 11 bases between them. There are 15 residues in the CDR3. CDR1 is LGHDT and CDR2 is YNNKEL in the germline V gene (reference sequence). CDR3: CASSQGITVNTEAFF. In nucleotides, the CDR3 is TGTGCCAGCAGCCAGGGGATTACAGTGAACACTGAAGCTTTCTTT. Full variable domain (remainder filled in from reference TRBV3-1 and TRBJ1-1): DTAVSQTPKYLVTQMGNDKSIKCEQNLGHDTMYWYKQDSKKFLKIMFSYNNKELIINETVPNRFSPKSPDKAHLNLHINSLELGDSAVYFCASSQGITVNTEAFFGQGTRLTVV.

J is TRBJ1-1 and V is TRBV6-5; D is uncertain. The CDR3 loop spans 17 amino acids. The V and J ends lost 0 bases and 9 bases respectively, with 23 bases between them. CDR1 is MNHEY, CDR2 SVGAGI, per germline. CDR3 sequence (DNA): TGTGCCAGCAGTTACTCCGGAGAGACCCCACTCAGCGAAAAAGCTTTCTTT. It is translated as CASSYSGETPLSEKAFF.

The chain links TRBV9 to TRBJ2-5; D remains unclear. The ends were cut back, 0 bases at V and 6 bases at J, with 15 bases in the middle. Germline V gene sequence: CDR1 SGDLS, CDR2 YYNGEE. The CDR3 runs 15 residues. This CDR3 is CASSVDPAGVKTQYF. The CDR3 nucleotides are TGTGCCAGCAGCGTAGATCCAGCAGGAGTGAAGACCCAGTACTTC.

The rearrangement uses TRBV10-3 and TRBJ2-6; D unclear. The germline gives CDR1 ENHRY, CDR2 SYGVKD. This CDR3 has 18 residues. V lost 1 base, J lost 0 bases, and 13 bases lay in between. CDR3 loop: CAISEYGEGPSGANVLTF. The CDR3 bases are TGTGCCATCAGTGAGTACGGCGAAGGGCCCTCTGGGGCCAACGTCCTGACTTTC.

The rearrangement joins TRBV7-2 to TRBJ2-7, with no clear D. The V gene lost 1 base and the J gene lost 3 bases, with 10 bases spanning the gap. In germline, CDR1 is SGHTA, CDR2 FQGNSA. The CDR3 totals 14 residues. The CDR3 region has the DNA TGTGCCAGCAGCTTAGGACCGATAAACTACGAGCAGTACTTC. As protein: CASSLGPINYEQYF.

The rearrangement joins TRBV6-2 or TRBV6-3 to TRBJ2-1, with 8 bases matching TRBD2. This CDR3 region has 15 residues. V lost 4 bases and J lost 7; bases outside the gene matches: 9. Germline values: CDR1 MNHEY, CDR2 SVGEGT. CDR3 loop: CASSSPGGPVNEQFF. The CDR3 coding sequence is TGTGCCAGCAGTTCCCCGGGAGGGCCGGTGAATGAGCAGTTCTTC.

This clonotype was counted only a few times. V gene TRBV6-1 combines with J gene TRBJ2-2; TRBD2 agrees at 12 bases. Trimming at V came to 6 bases and at J to 6 bases, leaving 11 bases not matched to a gene. Germline V gives CDR1 MNHNS, CDR2 SASEGT. This CDR3 contains 17 residues. In DNA, the CDR3 is TGTGCCAGCAGAACCCTTTGGACTAGCGGGATACCCGGGGAGCTGTTTTTT. Protein sequence: CASRTLWTSGIPGELFF.

This clonotype has a handful of counts. V and J are TRBV5-1 and TRBJ1-1; perhaps TRBD1 as D (5 bases). The CDR3 contains 15 residues. The V and J ends lost 4 bases and 5 bases respectively, with 18 bases between them. Germline values: CDR1 SGHRS, CDR2 YFSETQ. This chain's CDR3 is CASSPSPTAGTEAFF. CDR3 bases: TGCGCCAGCAGCCCCTCCCCGACAGCGGGAACTGAAGCTTTCTTT.

The chain couples TRBV12-3 or TRBV12-4 to TRBJ1-1; the D is unclear. Deletions cut 8 bases from V and 1 base from J, with 5 bases between. This CDR3 is built from 11 residues. In DNA form, the CDR3 reads TGTGCCAGCGCCCCGAACACTGAAGCTTTCTTT. Its protein is CASAPNTEAFF.

This clonotype was picked up a small number of times. The chain recombines TRBV7-3 with TRBJ2-6; no firm D call. Germline CDR1 and CDR2: SGHTA and FQGTGA. With 5 bases removed from V and 3 bases from J, the gap between germline ends came to 11 bases. The CDR3 sequence is 15 residues long. CDR3 in DNA: TGTGCCAGCAGCCCCCTCGGTCTTGGGGCCAACGTCCTGACTTTC. Translated: CASSPLGLGANVLTF.

The J gene is TRBJ2-7, the V gene TRBV10-3, with 7 nucleotides matching TRBD1. J lost 4 bases, V lost 4 bases, and 1 base had no gene match. The CDR3 runs to 12 residues. CDR1 is ENHRY and CDR2 is SYGVKD in the germline V gene. The CDR3 DNA is TGTGCCATCAGTGGACAGGGATACGAGCAGTACTTC. This codes for CAISGQGYEQYF.

J is TRBJ2-1 and V is TRBV11-2; 11 nucleotides line up with TRBD2. The CDR3 has 14 amino acids. The trim removed 8 bases at V and 8 bases at J, leaving 8 bases unmatched. Germline CDR1 reads SGHAT; CDR2 reads FQNNGV. The CDR3 is CASGTSGSSHEQFF. The DNA of the CDR3 is TGTGCCAGCGGAACTAGCGGGAGTAGCCATGAGCAGTTCTTC.

This chain uses TRBV30 with TRBJ2-7, with D hard to call. The CDR3 covers 11 residues. The V and J ends lost 0 bases and 3 bases respectively, with 3 bases between them. In germline, CDR1 is GTSNPN, CDR2 SVGIG (reference sequence). The DNA of the CDR3 is TGTGCCTGGAGTGTACACTACGAGCAGTACTTC. It translates to CAWSVHYEQYF. Looking up the rest from reference TRBV30 and TRBJ2-7 gives the full variable domain: SQTIHQWPATLVQPVGSPLSLECTVEGTSNPNLYWYRQAAGRGLQLLFYSVGIGQISSEVPQNLSASRPQDRQFILSSKKLLLSDSGFYLCAWSVHYEQYFGPGTRLTVT.

At least ten counts were recorded for this clonotype. In nucleotides, the CDR3 is TGCAGCGTTGAAGGACTAGCGGGACTGAACACCGGGGAGCTGTTTTTT. Translating it yields CSVEGLAGLNTGELFF. The chain links TRBV29-1 to TRBJ2-2, with TRBD2 identical over 11 bases. The CDR3 has 16 residues. CDR1 is SQVTM and CDR2 is ANQGSEA in the germline V gene. With 1 base clipped from V and 1 base from J, the junction kept 2 bases outside the gene matches.